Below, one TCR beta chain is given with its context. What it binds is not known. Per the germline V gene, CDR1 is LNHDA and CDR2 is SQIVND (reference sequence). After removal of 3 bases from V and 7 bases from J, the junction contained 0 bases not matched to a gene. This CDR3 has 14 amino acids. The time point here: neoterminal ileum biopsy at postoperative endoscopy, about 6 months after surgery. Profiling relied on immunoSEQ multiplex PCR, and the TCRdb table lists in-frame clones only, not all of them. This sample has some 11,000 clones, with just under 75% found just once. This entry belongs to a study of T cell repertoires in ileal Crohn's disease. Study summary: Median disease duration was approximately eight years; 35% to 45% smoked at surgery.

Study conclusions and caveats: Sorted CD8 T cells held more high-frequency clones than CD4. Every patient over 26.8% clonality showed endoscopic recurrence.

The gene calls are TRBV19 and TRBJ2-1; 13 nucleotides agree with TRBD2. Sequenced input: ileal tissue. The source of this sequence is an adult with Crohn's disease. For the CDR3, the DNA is TGTGCCAGTAGTATGGGACTAGCGGGGAATGAGCAGTTCTTC. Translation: CASSMGLAGNEQFF.